These T cell receptor beta chains were read from a single sample in a study of early T cells in non-severe SARS-CoV-2 infection. TCRdb called the 5' RACE reads again in MiXCR, with one record for every CDR3 protein. The table includes 35,000 to 40,000 distinct CDR3 sequences, roughly 9.9% detected once. The sample comprised whole blood. These receptors came from an adult who was a healthcare worker with PCR-confirmed SARS-CoV-2 infection or an uninfected control (not recorded which). The CDR3 runs from the conserved cysteine through the conserved F or W. A D gene is named only where the DNA matches it firmly. Size values are once, few and many counts, or a class for expanded clones, and some rows have none.

cdr3_length | j_call | d_call | clone_size | v_call | cdr3_aa | cdr3_nt
15 | TRBJ1-5 | NA | NA | TRBV20-1 | CSARVGGYSNQPQHF | TGCAGTGCTAGGGTCGGGGGGTATAGCAATCAGCCCCAGCATTTT
14 | TRBJ2-5 | NA | NA | TRBV19 | CASSTRTRQETQYF | TGTGCCAGTAGTACTCGGACGAGGCAAGAGACCCAGTACTTC
9 | TRBJ2-1 | NA | NA | TRBV29-1 | CSVDVEQFF | TGCAGCGTTGACGTTGAGCAGTTCTTC
14 | TRBJ2-2 | NA | NA | TRBV12-3/TRBV12-4 | CATTGAAGTGELFF | TGTGCCACCACAGGTGCCGCGGGCACCGGGGAGCTGTTTTTT
11 | TRBJ1-2 | NA | NA | TRBV29-1 | CSVEDRGGYTF | TGCAGCGTTGAAGATCGAGGTGGCTACACCTTC
12 | TRBJ1-4 | NA | many | TRBV20-1 | CSASAEGEKLFF | TGCAGTGCTAGTGCCGAGGGTGAAAAACTGTTTTTT
15 | TRBJ1-6 | NA | many | TRBV7-9 | CASSRGLNGNSPLHF | TGTGCCAGCAGCCGTGGACTTAATGGTAATTCACCCCTCCACTTT
13 | TRBJ1-4 | NA | many | TRBV7-9 | CASSLALDKGLFF | TGTGCCAGCAGCTTAGCTCTTGACAAGGGACTGTTTTTT
14 | TRBJ1-3 | NA | NA | TRBV6-5 | CASKGGISGNTIYF | TGTGCCAGCAAGGGAGGGATCTCTGGAAACACCATATATTTT
15 | TRBJ1-4 | TRBD1 | few | TRBV6-2/TRBV6-3 | CASRPGGTANEKLFF | TGTGCCAGCAGGCCAGGGGGAACAGCTAATGAAAAACTGTTTTTT
14 | TRBJ2-3 | TRBD1 | many | TRBV29-1 | CSVPPGQGTDTQYF | TGCAGCGTTCCACCGGGACAGGGGACAGATACGCAGTATTTT
14 | TRBJ2-3 | TRBD2 | few | TRBV12-3/TRBV12-4 | CASSRLAGADTQYF | TGTGCCAGCAGCCGACTAGCGGGGGCAGATACGCAGTATTTT
11 | TRBJ2-1 | NA | many | TRBV10-1 | CASRDHNEQFF | TGCGCCAGCAGGGACCACAATGAGCAGTTCTTC
15 | TRBJ2-1 | NA | few | TRBV20-1 | CSAGRGGAEYYEQFF | TGCAGTGCTGGGAGAGGGGGGGCCGAATACTATGAGCAGTTCTTC
13 | TRBJ1-1 | TRBD1 | few | TRBV10-2 | CASSETRGTEAFF | TGCGCCAGCAGTGAGACCAGGGGGACTGAAGCTTTCTTT
15 | TRBJ2-5 | NA | NA | TRBV3-1 | CASSQDAAGTRKKYF | TGTGCCAGCAGCCAAGATGCCGCAGGGACAAGAAAAAAGTACTTC
14 | TRBJ1-5 | NA | many | TRBV19 | CASRAGGSNQPQHF | TGTGCCAGTCGCGCGGGGGGTAGCAATCAGCCCCAGCATTTT
16 | TRBJ2-2 | TRBD2 | many | TRBV5-1 | CASSLELAGLAGELFF | TGCGCCAGCAGCTTGGAGCTAGCGGGTTTGGCCGGGGAGCTGTTTTTT
15 | TRBJ2-5 | TRBD2 | many | TRBV5-1 | CASRQELAGEETQYF | TGCGCCAGCAGACAGGAGCTAGCGGGGGAGGAGACCCAGTACTTC
13 | TRBJ1-5 | NA | few | TRBV12-3/TRBV12-4 | CASSSHGNQPQHF | TGTGCCAGCAGTTCCCATGGCAATCAGCCCCAGCATTTT
15 | TRBJ2-2 | NA | NA | TRBV11-1 | CASSLGGTGTGELFF | TGTGCCAGCAGCTTAGGGGGTACCGGGACCGGGGAGCTGTTTTTT
16 | TRBJ2-1 | TRBD1 | few | TRBV6-2/TRBV6-3 | CASSYSQGVTYNEQFF | TGTGCCAGCAGTTACTCACAGGGGGTGACCTACAATGAGCAGTTCTTC
16 | TRBJ1-6 | NA | NA | TRBV4-3 | CASSQVTGRGKSPLHF | TGCGCCAGCAGCCAGGTCACAGGGAGGGGGAAATCACCCCTCCACTTT
13 | TRBJ1-1 | TRBD1 | many | TRBV29-1 | CSAEGQGNPEAFF | TGCAGCGCCGAGGGACAGGGTAACCCTGAAGCTTTCTTT
15 | TRBJ1-4 | TRBD1 | NA | TRBV19 | CASSIRTGSNEKLFF | TGTGCCAGTAGTATCCGGACAGGGAGTAATGAAAAACTGTTTTTT
13 | TRBJ2-4 | NA | few | TRBV5-1 | CASSLGFGDIQYF | TGCGCCAGCAGCTTGGGTTTCGGGGACATTCAGTACTTC
13 | TRBJ2-7 | NA | NA | TRBV5-1 | CASSSGPNYEQYF | TGCGCCAGCAGCTCCGGGCCTAACTACGAGCAGTACTTC
14 | TRBJ2-5 | NA | NA | TRBV11-2 | CASSPSWGLETQYF | TGTGCCAGCAGCCCCTCCTGGGGGTTAGAGACCCAGTACTTC
14 | TRBJ2-3 | NA | many | TRBV7-3 | CASSPTGVEDTQYF | TGTGCCAGCAGCCCGACAGGAGTGGAGGATACGCAGTATTTT
13 | TRBJ2-7 | NA | few | TRBV7-8 | CASSSRASYEQYF | TGTGCCAGCAGCTCACGGGCCTCCTACGAGCAGTACTTC
14 | TRBJ1-5 | NA | many | TRBV30 | CAWSVGPRQRPQHF | TGTGCCTGGAGTGTGGGCCCCCGGCAGAGGCCCCAGCATTTT
14 | TRBJ2-1 | TRBD2 | few | TRBV29-1 | CSVEAGGPYNEQFF | TGCAGCGTTGAAGCGGGGGGGCCTTACAATGAGCAGTTCTTC
15 | TRBJ1-3 | NA | NA | TRBV5-1 | CASSSDGSSGNTIYF | TGCGCCAGCAGCTCGGACGGTTCCTCTGGAAACACCATATATTTT
11 | TRBJ2-2 | NA | NA | TRBV2 | CASSGSGELFF | TGTGCCAGCAGTGGGAGCGGGGAGCTGTTTTTT
17 | TRBJ2-1 | NA | many | TRBV29-1 | CSVEGGWQRSSYNEQFF | TGCAGCGTTGAAGGAGGATGGCAGCGGAGCTCCTACAATGAGCAGTTCTTC
13 | TRBJ1-1 | NA | many | TRBV5-6 | CASSSGQNTEAFF | TGTGCCAGCAGCTCCGGACAGAACACTGAAGCTTTCTTT
18 | TRBJ2-7 | NA | NA | TRBV28 | CASSLSFPLSRSSYEQYF | TGTGCCAGCAGTTTATCGTTCCCACTCTCACGCAGCTCCTACGAGCAGTACTTC
11 | TRBJ2-7 | NA | many | TRBV20-1 | CSARYGYEQYF | TGCAGTGCTAGATATGGCTACGAGCAGTACTTC
15 | TRBJ2-3 | NA | NA | TRBV6-1 | CASSEIRADTDTQYF | TGTGCCAGCAGTGAGATCCGGGCGGATACAGATACGCAGTATTTT
13 | TRBJ2-1 | NA | many | TRBV7-9 | CASERGHYNEQFF | TGTGCCAGCGAACGGGGGCACTACAATGAGCAGTTCTTC
12 | TRBJ1-2 | NA | many | TRBV25-1 | CASSSGTIGYTF | TGTGCCAGCAGTTCCGGGACCATCGGCTACACCTTC
14 | TRBJ1-1 | NA | few | TRBV20-1 | CSVQIPTVNTEAFF | TGCAGTGTCCAAATCCCCACAGTAAACACTGAAGCTTTCTTT
13 | TRBJ1-2 | NA | many | TRBV28 | CASSWGALGGYTF | TGTGCCAGCAGTTGGGGGGCGCTTGGCGGCTACACCTTC
14 | TRBJ2-7 | NA | many | TRBV7-2 | CASSLSGSSYEQYF | TGTGCCAGCAGCTTATCCGGTAGCTCCTACGAGCAGTACTTC
15 | TRBJ2-7 | NA | NA | TRBV29-1 | CSVEGALGGTYEQYF | TGCAGCGTTGAAGGGGCCCTCGGCGGTACCTACGAGCAGTACTTC
13 | TRBJ2-7 | TRBD2 | NA | TRBV4-1 | CASSHGLDYEQYF | TGCGCCAGCAGCCATGGACTAGACTACGAGCAGTACTTC
11 | TRBJ2-1 | NA | many | TRBV29-1 | CSVGGGHLEFF | TGCAGCGTTGGCGGCGGGCACTTAGAGTTCTTC
14 | TRBJ1-2 | TRBD1 | many | TRBV12-3/TRBV12-4 | CASSLWTGRGGYTF | TGTGCCAGCAGTCTCTGGACAGGTAGAGGTGGCTACACCTTC
13 | TRBJ1-1 | TRBD1 | many | TRBV6-5 | CASSRQGSTEAFF | TGTGCCAGCAGTAGACAGGGGAGCACTGAAGCTTTCTTT
10 | TRBJ2-1 | NA | many | TRBV7-9 | CASSNNEQFF | TGTGCCAGCAGCAACAATGAGCAGTTCTTC
16 | TRBJ2-2 | NA | many | TRBV11-2 | CASSKNPGTNTGELFF | TGTGCCAGCAGCAAAAATCCCGGGACTAACACCGGGGAGCTGTTTTTT
12 | TRBJ2-7 | NA | few | TRBV12-3/TRBV12-4 | CASSRIGGEQYF | TGTGCCAGCAGCCGGATTGGGGGCGAGCAGTACTTC